A selection of T cell receptor beta chains follows, all from one sample in a study of human T cells and chemical hapten exposure. TCRdb analysed the RACE reads with MiXCR anew, one entry per CDR3 protein. Seen here are around 120,000 distinct CDR3 sequences, around 13% observed once, and the top ten hold around 0.99%. Sequences were derived from whole blood, sampled in connection with sensitization to the hapten diphenylcyclopropenone (DPC). Source of these receptors: a man aged 18 to 29 with alopecia areata. Some clones in this sample may be carry-over from other donors' samples. Both conserved end residues are part of each CDR3. The D gene is left open where the match is weak. Rows may omit the clone size; those that give it use once, few, many or a size class.

>NA|TRBJ2-5|NA|TRBV5-1
TGCGCCACCGGGAGAGACAGGGACGGGATTGGGACCCAGTACTTC
CATGRDRDGIGTQYF
>NA|TRBJ2-1|few|TRBV9
TGTGCCAGCAGCCTAAACGTAGAAAACAATGAGCAGTTCTTC
CASSLNVENNEQFF
>NA|TRBJ2-1|NA|TRBV11-2
TGTGCCAGCAGCGCCCGGGCTTCTAACAATGAGCAGTTCTTC
CASSARASNNEQFF
>NA|TRBJ1-5|NA|TRBV7-2
TGTGCCAGCAGCTACCGGGACGGAGATCAGCCCCAGCATTTT
CASSYRDGDQPQHF
>NA|TRBJ1-3|many|TRBV18
TGTGCCAGCTCACCAGGGGAGATCGGTTCTGGAAACACCATATATTTT
CASSPGEIGSGNTIYF
>NA|TRBJ2-7|NA|TRBV28
TGTGCCAGCAGCACCCCCAGGGTTGGCGAGCAGTACTTC
CASSTPRVGEQYF
>TRBD1|TRBJ1-1|few|TRBV9
TGTGCCAGCAGCTTGGACAGGGACGGTGATCGGGTGAACACTGAAGCTTTCTTT
CASSLDRDGDRVNTEAFF
>NA|TRBJ2-3|NA|TRBV5-1
TGCGCCAGCAGCTTGGCGAGAGGGCCTCTCACAGATACGCAGTATTTT
CASSLARGPLTDTQYF
>NA|TRBJ1-1|many|TRBV7-3
TGTGCCAGCAGCTTAATTATTGGGGCAGGAACTCTTATGAACACTGAAGCTTTCTTT
CASSLIIGAGTLMNTEAFF
>NA|TRBJ1-1|NA|TRBV6-5
TGTGCCAGCAGCCCCGGGGCCCTGACAGACACTGAAGCTTTCTTT
CASSPGALTDTEAFF
>NA|TRBJ1-4|few|TRBV6-5
TGTGCCAGCAGTTACTCGAAGGCCAGGGTGGAAGAAAAACTGTTTTTT
CASSYSKARVEEKLFF
>NA|TRBJ1-4|few|TRBV6-1
TGTGCCAGCAGAGCCGGACTCGGGGGAGGTGAAAAACTGTTTTTT
CASRAGLGGGEKLFF
>TRBD1|TRBJ2-2|NA|TRBV24-1
TGTGCCACCAGTGTACCCAGGGGGACCGGGGAGCTGTTTTTT
CATSVPRGTGELFF
>TRBD2|TRBJ2-2|many|TRBV19
TGTGCCAGTGGGGTAGCGGGGGTCGTATTCACCGGGGAGCTGTTTTTT
CASGVAGVVFTGELFF
>NA|TRBJ2-7|NA|TRBV29-1
TGCAGCGTCCCCGGGACCGTAGACTACGAGCAGTACTTC
CSVPGTVDYEQYF
>NA|TRBJ2-1|once|TRBV7-9
TGTGCCAGCAGCTTTGTCGGGGGTGAGCAGTTCTTC
CASSFVGGEQFF
>NA|TRBJ1-2|NA|TRBV20-1
TGCAGTGCTAGAGTAAGGGACACCTCCTATGGCTACACCTTC
CSARVRDTSYGYTF
>NA|TRBJ2-2|few|TRBV7-9
TGTGCCAGCAGCACTAGGGACAGCCGTAACCGGGGGCGCGGATATAACACCGGGGAGCTGTTTTTT
CASSTRDSRNRGRGYNTGELFF
>TRBD2|TRBJ2-1|many|TRBV2
TGTGCCAGCACTCGACTAGCGGGGTCCAATGAGCAGTTCTTC
CASTRLAGSNEQFF
>NA|TRBJ1-2|many|TRBV9
TGTGCCAGCAGCGTAGAGTTGGGATCCTATGGCTACACCTTC
CASSVELGSYGYTF
>NA|TRBJ2-7|NA|TRBV7-8
TGTGCCAGCAGCTTAGCTACTAGGACGGGTGCCTACGAGCAGTACTTC
CASSLATRTGAYEQYF
>NA|TRBJ1-6|few|TRBV2
TGTGCCAGCAGAGACGACGGACCCTCCTATAATTCACCCCTCCACTTT
CASRDDGPSYNSPLHF
>TRBD1|TRBJ1-6|NA|TRBV18
TGTGCCAGCTCACCGGGACAGGGGACTTCACCCCTCCACTTT
CASSPGQGTSPLHF
>TRBD1|TRBJ2-1|few|TRBV4-3
TGCGCCAGCAGCCAAGAGACAGGGTTCGATGAGCAGTTCTTC
CASSQETGFDEQFF
>TRBD2|TRBJ2-5|few|TRBV4-1
TGCGCCAGCAGCCCCTGGGCCACGACTAGCGGGGAAGAGACCCAGTACTTC
CASSPWATTSGEETQYF
>NA|TRBJ2-1|many|TRBV29-1
TGCAGCGTTAATCGACAGATCTCCTACAATGAGCAGTTCTTC
CSVNRQISYNEQFF
>NA|TRBJ1-2|NA|TRBV5-1
TGCGCCAGCAGCTTCGGCTATGGCTACACCTTC
CASSFGYGYTF
>NA|TRBJ1-2|NA|TRBV7-3
TGTGCCAGCAGCTTAACAGGGAGCAACTATGGCTACACCTTC
CASSLTGSNYGYTF
>NA|TRBJ1-1|many|TRBV20-1
TGCAGTGCTAGAACAGGGTCAGGGAACACTGAAGCTTTCTTT
CSARTGSGNTEAFF
>NA|TRBJ2-2|NA|TRBV14
TGTGCCAGCAGCCAAGAAGTGGTAGCAAACACCGGGGAGCTGTTTTTT
CASSQEVVANTGELFF
>NA|TRBJ2-1|NA|TRBV10-3
TGTGCCATCAGTGAGAGGGAGAATGAGCAGTTCTTC
CAISERENEQFF